This T cell receptor (beta chain) was sequenced during a study of neurological immune-mediated disorders. Study observations and caveats: Phylogenetic grouping assigned the repertoires of 18 of 34 multiple sclerosis patients to a single related-CDR3 cluster, which may represent a signature.

cDNA synthesis was performed by 5'RACE with 10-nucleotide random UMIs. MiXCR was run by TCRdb on the 5' RACE reads, yielding one entry per CDR3 protein. The table records under 100,000 distinct CDR3 sequences, approximately 4.6% of them present only once. Specified time point: longitudinal time-point 3. This clonotype was observed many times. Its specificity is unknown. The TCR sequence derives from a woman in her fifties or sixties with multiple sclerosis. Sample: PBMCs.

This CDR3 is CSARAVWGGGAETQYF. Here the CDR3 DNA reads TGCAGTGCTAGAGCAGTGTGGGGCGGGGGGGCGGAGACCCAGTACTTC. V gene TRBV20-1 combines with J gene TRBJ2-5; 9 bases agree with TRBD2. CDR1 and CDR2 from the germline V gene are DFQATT and SNEGSKA (reference sequence). CDR3 size: 16 residues. V shed 1 base, J shed 5 bases, and the junction held 11 bases outside the gene matches.